The 21 T cell receptor beta chains listed next were all sequenced from one sample in a study of spatial heterogeneity in lung cancer. The time point denotes: sample taken at primary tumor resection. Material for sequencing was whole RNA from tumor, nontumor lung or frozen PBMC, left unsorted. TCRdb redid the calling of the 5' RACE reads with MiXCR, one entry per CDR3 protein. The sample carries about 82,000 distinct CDR3 sequences, roughly an eighth recorded once. The source was PBMCs, collected at surgery. The receptors were gathered from a male donor with early-stage non-small cell lung cancer.

This clonotype was seen only a few times. The chain has TRBV5-4 and TRBJ2-7, with a tentative D call TRBD1 (5 bases). Trimming took 4 bases from V and 3 from J, leaving 11 bases between them. Germline assignment: CDR1 SGHNT and CDR2 YYREEE (reference sequence). The CDR3 spans 13 residues. CDR3 sequence: CASSTYRGYEQYF. The CDR3 DNA is TGTGCCAGCAGCACTTATAGGGGCTACGAGCAGTACTTC.

There are a few counts of this clonotype. This chain joins TRBV7-9 and TRBJ2-1; 9 bases agree with TRBD2. With V trimmed by 0 bases and J by 3 bases, 12 bases remained unmatched. The CDR3 extends over 19 amino acids. Looked up from germline, CDR1 is SEHNR and CDR2 is FQNEAQ (reference sequence). CDR3 region: CASSLAELSAGGVYNEQFF. In DNA, the CDR3 is TGTGCCAGCAGCTTAGCGGAGTTATCAGCGGGAGGAGTCTACAATGAGCAGTTCTTC. Together with reference TRBV7-9 and TRBJ2-1, the CDR3 gives the full variable domain: DTGVSQNPRHKITKRGQNVTFRCDPISEHNRLYWYRQTLGQGPEFLTYFQNEAQLEKSRLLSDRFSAERPKGSFSTLEIQRTEQGDSAMYLCASSLAELSAGGVYNEQFFGPGTRLTVL.

This chain uses TRBV14 with TRBJ2-7; D is unclear. The V and J ends lost 3 bases and 5 bases respectively, with 14 bases between them. The CDR3 extends over 14 amino acids. Germline assignment: CDR1 SGHDN and CDR2 FVKESK. Written as DNA, the CDR3 is TGTGCCAGCAGCCACGGACCCAATTTCGACGAGCAGTACTTC. Encoded protein: CASSHGPNFDEQYF.

This rearrangement joins TRBV18 to TRBJ1-3; D unclear. This CDR3 contains 16 residues. V was clipped by 2 bases and J by 0 bases, with 11 bases between them. Germline CDR1 and CDR2: KGHSH and LQKENI. For the CDR3, the DNA is TGTGCCAGCTCACCATCCGGCAGGCCCTCTGGAAACACCATATATTTT. Encoded protein: CASSPSGRPSGNTIYF.

This clonotype was picked up a small number of times. At one boundary the junction diverges from the germline segment, which might be a read error. The chain has TRBV7-2 and TRBJ2-7; 8 bases map to TRBD1. The CDR3 totals 15 residues. In germline, CDR1 is SGHTA, CDR2 FQGNSA. The CDR3 nucleotides are TGTGCCAGCAGTTTAGTGGGGACAGGCTCCTACGAGCAGTACTTC. Its protein product is CASSLVGTGSYEQYF.

V is TRBV5-4 and J is TRBJ2-2; D is uncertain. Trimming cost V 4 bases and J 6 bases, with 10 bases left between them. This CDR3 has 13 residues. Germline V lookup: CDR1 SGHNT, CDR2 YYREEE (reference sequence). The DNA for the CDR3 is TGTGCCAGCAGCATGCTCGATCCCGGGGAGCTGTTTTTT. Protein product: CASSMLDPGELFF.

V usage is TRBV15 and J usage is TRBJ2-1; tentatively, D is TRBD1 or TRBD2 (5 bases each). The CDR3 covers 16 residues. Looked up from germline, CDR1 is LNHNV and CDR2 is YYDKDF (reference sequence). The V gene lost 1 base and the J gene lost 7 bases, with 17 bases spanning the gap. This chain's CDR3 is CATSRGAGLGANEQFF. CDR3 DNA sequence: TGTGCCACCAGCAGAGGAGCCGGACTTGGGGCGAATGAGCAGTTCTTC.

This clonotype was seen ten or more times. The rearrangement links TRBV11-2 to TRBJ1-2; D call uncertain. Germline-derived CDR1 and CDR2 are SGHAT and FQNNGV. V gave up 2 bases and J gave up 0 bases, with 10 bases separating them. The CDR3 runs 15 residues. CDR3 coding DNA: TGTGCCAGCAGCTTAAGTTACAGCGCTAACTATGGCTACACCTTC. Translated: CASSLSYSANYGYTF.

This clonotype has a count of ten or more. This chain uses TRBV7-3 with TRBJ1-6; the D is unclear. Trimming took off 5 bases at V and 6 bases at J, with 11 bases between the two ends. The germline gives CDR1 SGHTA, CDR2 FQGTGA. CDR3 length equals 14 residues. The CDR3 nucleotides are TGTGCCAGCAGCGCCGGACTCTCTAATTCACCCCTCCACTTT. This gives the protein CASSAGLSNSPLHF.

The chain has TRBV5-1 and TRBJ2-1, with a weak D call TRBD2 (6 bases). V lost 4 bases and J lost 2, with 16 bases in between. Germline V gene sequence: CDR1 SGHRS, CDR2 YFSETQ. This CDR3 spans 16 amino acids. The CDR3 DNA sequence: TGCGCCAGCAGCCCACGTCTAGCGACTGCCTACAATGAGCAGTTCTTC. Its translation: CASSPRLATAYNEQFF.

This clonotype was found a few times. The rearrangement joins TRBV30 to TRBJ1-4; 8 nucleotides agree with TRBD1. The V segment lost 3 bases and the J segment 8 bases; nucleotides outside the gene matches: 8. This CDR3 contains 14 residues. Germline CDR1 is GTSNPN and CDR2 is SVGIG (reference sequence). This CDR3 is CAWSTQGGGEKLFF. CDR3 in DNA: TGTGCCTGGAGCACACAGGGGGGGGGAGAAAAACTGTTTTTT.

This chain links TRBV19 with TRBJ1-5; TRBD1 might be the D (5 bases). V was cut by 7 bases and J by 7 bases, with 17 bases left in between. Germline values: CDR1 LNHDA, CDR2 SQIVND (reference sequence). This CDR3 has 14 residues. In DNA, the CDR3 is TGTGCCAGTATGGGGGACTTTATGGGGCAGCCCCAGCATTTT. Amino acids: CASMGDFMGQPQHF.

This clonotype was picked up many times. This chain connects TRBV7-9 to TRBJ2-3; 8 bases align to TRBD2. The V gene end was trimmed by 3 bases and the J gene end by 3 bases; junction bases not matched to a gene: 5. The CDR3 is 15 amino acids. The germline CDR1 and CDR2 sequences are SEHNR and FQNEAQ (reference sequence). The CDR3 protein is CASSFGAGETDTQYF. The CDR3 DNA is TGTGCCAGCAGCTTCGGAGCGGGGGAAACAGATACGCAGTATTTT.

This clonotype was counted ten times or more. The V call is TRBV24-1, the J call TRBJ2-1, with 8 bases lining up with TRBD2. After removal of 3 bases from V and 8 bases from J, the junction contained 8 bases not matched to a gene. Germline loops: CDR1 KGHDR, CDR2 SFDVKD. The CDR3 sequence is 15 residues long. CDR3 sequence reads: CATSDTRGRPDEQFF. For the CDR3, the DNA is TGTGCCACCAGTGATACTCGCGGGAGGCCTGATGAGCAGTTCTTC.

This clonotype was counted between two and nine times. The chain combines TRBV5-1 with TRBJ2-5; TRBD1 might be the D (6 bases). CDR1 and CDR2 (germline): SGHRS, YFSETQ. The CDR3 covers 15 residues. The V and J ends lost 0 bases and 5 bases respectively, with 14 bases between them. The chain's CDR3 is CASSLGDTLVETQYF. As DNA, the CDR3 is TGCGCCAGCAGCTTGGGGGACACCTTAGTGGAGACCCAGTACTTC.

This clonotype has a handful of counts. V gene TRBV5-1 combines with J gene TRBJ2-2, with 7 bases lining up with TRBD2. The germline V gene encodes CDR1 SGHRS and CDR2 YFSETQ. The CDR3 runs 15 residues. V lost 2 bases, J lost 7 bases, and 8 bases stayed unmatched. CDR3 nucleotide sequence: TGCGCCAGCAGCTTATGGCGGGAGAGTATCGGGGAGCTGTTTTTT. As protein: CASSLWRESIGELFF. Complete variable domain (other parts from reference TRBV5-1 and TRBJ2-2): KAGVTQTPRYLIKTRGQQVTLSCSPISGHRSVSWYQQTPGQGLQFLFEYFSETQRNKGNFPGRFSGRQFSNSRSEMNVSTLELGDSALYLCASSLWRESIGELFFGEGSRLTVL.

As to this clonotype: An end of the junction differs from the germline gene, which may be a read error. The chain uses TRBV4-1 and TRBJ1-1; D is undetermined. Germline V CDR1 and CDR2: MGHRA, YSYEKL. The CDR3 loop spans 14 amino acids. The CDR3 is CASSQERGNTEAFF. For the CDR3, the DNA is TGCGCCAGTAGCCAAGAACGGGGGAACACTGAAGCTTTCTTT.

This clonotype was counted a few times. This sequence joins TRBV20-1 and TRBJ2-1; D tentatively fits TRBD1 or TRBD2 (6 bases each). Germline V gives CDR1 DFQATT, CDR2 SNEGSKA (reference sequence). Trimming stripped 0 bases from V and 4 bases from J, with 13 bases between. The CDR3 runs 15 residues. The CDR3 DNA reads as TGCAGTGCTAGAGATCGGAGGGGGATTTACAATGAGCAGTTCTTC. It yields the protein CSARDRRGIYNEQFF.

This clonotype was seen a few times. The genes are TRBV28 and TRBJ1-1; TRBD1 agrees at 7 bases. V lost 2 bases, J lost 10 bases, and 7 bases stayed unmatched. The germline V gene encodes CDR1 MDHEN and CDR2 SYDVKM. The CDR3 totals 13 residues. CDR3 coding DNA: TGTGCCAGCAGTTTAGGAGGGGGCTGGAGAGCTTTCTTT. The encoded protein is CASSLGGGWRAFF.

J is TRBJ1-6 and V is TRBV19; 8 nucleotides agree with TRBD1. Germline V CDR1 and CDR2: LNHDA, SQIVND (reference sequence). CDR3 size: 14 residues. V shed 6 bases and J 10 bases; nucleotides not matched to a gene: 8. The DNA for the CDR3 is TGTGCCAGTAGCGGAGCAGGGGGCTGGTCACCCCTCCACTTT. It translates to CASSGAGGWSPLHF.

Many counts were recorded for this clonotype. The rearrangement links TRBV5-1 to TRBJ1-1; possible D gene TRBD1, 6 bases. This CDR3 comprises 14 residues. Trimming took 4 bases from V and 2 from J, leaving 12 bases between them. Germline V gene data show CDR1 as SGHRS and CDR2 as YFSETQ. DNA of the CDR3: TGCGCCAGCAGCACCGGACAGCCCAACACTGAAGCTTTCTTT. This translates into CASSTGQPNTEAFF.